The clone carrying this T cell receptor beta chain came up many times. Its specificity is not known. Other DNA sequences in this sample translate to the same CDR3. Assay: immunoSEQ multiplex PCR; the TCRdb copy retains only in-frame clones and omits some. The data show about 110,000 clones, roughly 90% seen once. These data come from a study of T cell responses to AZD1222 COVID-19 vaccine. Study findings and constraints: Regions 160-218 and 743-854 held dominance among vaccine-associated CD4 TCRs, which spanned spike. In a largely white British group with more females than males, clonal diversity was possibly underestimated.

V shed 6 bases and J shed 5 bases, with 8 bases lying between them. CDR3 length: 11 residues. Germline CDR1 and CDR2: MNHEY and SMNVEV (reference sequence). Timing groups of about 4 and about 12 weeks for second doses were pooled. This chain links TRBV27 with TRBJ2-7; D not resolved. This TCR was recovered from an adult who received the AZD1222 COVID-19 vaccine. This specimen was peripheral blood, taken 28 days after the second AZD1222 dose. CDR3 amino acids: CASSYGHEQYF. The DNA of the CDR3 is TGTGCCAGCAGCTATGGGCACGAGCAGTACTTC.